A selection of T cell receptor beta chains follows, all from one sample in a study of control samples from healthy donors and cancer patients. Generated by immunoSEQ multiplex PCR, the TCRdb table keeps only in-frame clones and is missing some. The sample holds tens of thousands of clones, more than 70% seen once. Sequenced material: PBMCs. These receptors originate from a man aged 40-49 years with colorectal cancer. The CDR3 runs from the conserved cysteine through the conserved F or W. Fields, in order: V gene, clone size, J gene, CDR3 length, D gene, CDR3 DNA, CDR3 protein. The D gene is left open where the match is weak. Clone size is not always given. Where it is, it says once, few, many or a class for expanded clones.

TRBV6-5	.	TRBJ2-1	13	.	TGTGCCAGCAGGGGGCGCGGGGTCAATGAGCAGTTCTTC	CASRGRGVNEQFF
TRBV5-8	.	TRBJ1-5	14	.	TGTGCCAGCAGCGCCGGGCCGGCGATGCAGCCCCAGCATTTT	CASSAGPAMQPQHF
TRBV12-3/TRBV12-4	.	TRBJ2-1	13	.	TGTGCCAGCGGTGATAACAGATACAATGAGCAGTTCTTC	CASGDNRYNEQFF
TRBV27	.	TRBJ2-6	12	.	TGTGCCAGCAGACCCATTGGACGCGTCCTGACTTTC	CASRPIGRVLTF
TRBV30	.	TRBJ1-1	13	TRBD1	TGTGCCTGGAGTGGCGACAGGGGTACTGAAGCTTTCTTT	CAWSGDRGTEAFF
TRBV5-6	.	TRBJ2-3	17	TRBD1	TGTGCCAGCAGCTTGTGGGGACAGGGCCGAAGGACAGATACGCAGTATTTT	CASSLWGQGRRTDTQYF
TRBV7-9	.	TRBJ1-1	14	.	TGTGCCAGCAGCTTAGGACAGCAGAACACTGAAGCTTTCTTT	CASSLGQQNTEAFF
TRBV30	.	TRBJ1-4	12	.	TGTGCCTGGAGTGTTGGACAGAGCAGACTGTTTTTT	CAWSVGQSRLFF
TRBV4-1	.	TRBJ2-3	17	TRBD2	TGCGCCAGCAGCCAAGAGCCGGGACTAGCGGGAACAGATACGCAGTATTTT	CASSQEPGLAGTDTQYF
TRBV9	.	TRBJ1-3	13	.	TGTGCCAGCAGCGCGGGACCAGGAAACACCATATATTTT	CASSAGPGNTIYF
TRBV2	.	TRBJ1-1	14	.	TGTGCCAGCAACCGGGCGGGTGCCGGCACTGAAGCTTTCTTT	CASNRAGAGTEAFF
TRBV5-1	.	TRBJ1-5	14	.	TGCGCCAGCAGACGGGACCTGGGCAATCAGCCCCAGCATTTT	CASRRDLGNQPQHF
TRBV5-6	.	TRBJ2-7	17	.	TGTGCCAGCAGCTCGTCGGACAGACCTTTTATCTCCTACGAGCAGTACTTC	CASSSSDRPFISYEQYF
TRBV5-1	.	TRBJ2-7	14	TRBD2	TGCGCCAGCAGCCTGGAGACTAGCGGCTACGAGCAGTACTTC	CASSLETSGYEQYF
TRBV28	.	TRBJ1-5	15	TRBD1	TGTGCCAGCAGTTGGTTGGACAGGGGCAATCAGCCCCAGCATTTT	CASSWLDRGNQPQHF
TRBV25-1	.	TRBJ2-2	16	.	TGTGCCAGCAGTGAATTTCAAAGCTCGAACACCGGGGAGCTGTTTTTT	CASSEFQSSNTGELFF
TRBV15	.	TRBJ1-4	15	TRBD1	TGTGCCACCAGCATAAGGACAGGGAATAATGAAAAACTGTTTTTT	CATSIRTGNNEKLFF
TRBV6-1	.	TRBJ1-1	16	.	TGTGCCAGCAGTGAAAGGGCGCCACTTGGGAACACTGAAGCTTTCTTT	CASSERAPLGNTEAFF
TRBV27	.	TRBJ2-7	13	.	TGTGCCAGCAGTTTACAGGGCAGCTACGAGCAGTACTTC	CASSLQGSYEQYF
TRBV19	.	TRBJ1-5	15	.	TGTGCCAGTAGTATTTTCGAGGGACACAATCAGCCCCAGCATTTT	CASSIFEGHNQPQHF
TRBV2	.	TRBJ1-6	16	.	TGTGCCAGCACCGCAGGGGTGTACTCCTATAATTCACCCCTCCACTTT	CASTAGVYSYNSPLHF
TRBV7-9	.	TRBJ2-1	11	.	TGTGCCAGCAGCTTAGCGGAAGAGCAGTTCTTC	CASSLAEEQFF
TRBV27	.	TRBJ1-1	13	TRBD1	TGTGCCAGCAGTCGCAGGGACAGCCTTGAAGCTTTCTTT	CASSRRDSLEAFF
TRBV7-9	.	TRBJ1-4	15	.	TGTGCCAGCAGCTTAGTTAGTGGGGCGTTTGAAAAACTGTTTTTT	CASSLVSGAFEKLFF
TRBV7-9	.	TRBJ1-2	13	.	TGTGCCAGCAGCTTAGCGGGGTTAAGCGACTACACCTTC	CASSLAGLSDYTF
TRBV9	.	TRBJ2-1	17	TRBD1	TGTGCCAGCAGCGAGCGACAGGGGGCGACTTCCTACAATGAGCAGTTCTTC	CASSERQGATSYNEQFF
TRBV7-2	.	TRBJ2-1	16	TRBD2	TGTGCCAGCAGCAGAAGACTAGCGGGAGCCCAAAATGAGCAGTTCTTC	CASSRRLAGAQNEQFF
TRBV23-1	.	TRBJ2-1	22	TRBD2	TGCGCCAGCAGTCACTTATTAGTGGGGCTAGCGGGAGGGCCGAGCTCCTACAATGAGCAGTTCTTC	CASSHLLVGLAGGPSSYNEQFF
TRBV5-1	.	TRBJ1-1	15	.	TGCGCCAGCAGTCCGGACACGCCCAGAGGCACTGAAGCTTTCTTT	CASSPDTPRGTEAFF
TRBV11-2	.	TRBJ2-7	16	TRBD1	TGTGCCAGCAGCTTAGGGTCAGGGACAGCACAGGGGAAGCAGTACTTC	CASSLGSGTAQGKQYF
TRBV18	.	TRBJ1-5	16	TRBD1	TGTGCCAGCTCCTTGAGACAGGGGGGAAGCAATCAGCCCCAGCATTTT	CASSLRQGGSNQPQHF
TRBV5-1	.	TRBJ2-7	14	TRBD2	TGCGCCAGCAGTCTTGTTCTAGCGGGACACGAGCAGTACTTC	CASSLVLAGHEQYF
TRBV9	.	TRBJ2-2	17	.	TGTGCCAGCAGCGTAGCTTTACCGGGAACGAACACCGGGGAGCTGTTTTTT	CASSVALPGTNTGELFF
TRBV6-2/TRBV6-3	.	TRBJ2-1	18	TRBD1	TGTGCCAGCAGTACTATTTGGACAGGAAAAGGCCCCTACAATGAGCAGTTCTTC	CASSTIWTGKGPYNEQFF
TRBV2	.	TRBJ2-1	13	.	TGTGCCAGCAGAGACGGACGAGCGGGTGAGCAGTTCTTC	CASRDGRAGEQFF
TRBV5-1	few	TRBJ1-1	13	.	TGCGCCAGCAGCAAAGCAACGAACACTGAAGCTTTCTTT	CASSKATNTEAFF
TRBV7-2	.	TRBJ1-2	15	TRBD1	TGTGCCAGCAGCTACGGACAGGGGCTATCGTTTGGCTACACCTTC	CASSYGQGLSFGYTF
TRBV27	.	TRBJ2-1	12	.	TGTGCCAGCAGCCTACTAGGCGATGAGCAGTTCTTC	CASSLLGDEQFF
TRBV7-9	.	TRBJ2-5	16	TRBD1	TGTGCCAGCAGCTCTTCCGGGACAGGTTCCCGAGAGACCCAGTACTTC	CASSSSGTGSRETQYF
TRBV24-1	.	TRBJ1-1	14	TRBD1	TGTGCCACCTGTCGACAGGGGATGAACACTGAAGCTTTCTTT	CATCRQGMNTEAFF
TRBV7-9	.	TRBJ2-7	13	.	TGTGCCAGCAGCTTAGAGGGGGTCTACGAGCAGTACTTC	CASSLEGVYEQYF
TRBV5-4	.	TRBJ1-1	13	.	TGTGCCAGCAGCCTGGCCCACAGGGATGAAGCTTTCTTT	CASSLAHRDEAFF
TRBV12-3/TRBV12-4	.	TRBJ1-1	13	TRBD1	TGTGCCAGCAGCGGACAGGAGAGGACTGAAGCTTTCTTT	CASSGQERTEAFF
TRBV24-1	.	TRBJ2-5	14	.	TGTGCCACCAGTGATTTATGGGGTACGGAGACCCAGTACTTC	CATSDLWGTETQYF
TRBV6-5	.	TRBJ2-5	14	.	TGTGCCAGCAGGACCACAGGGTTAACAGAGACCCAGTACTTC	CASRTTGLTETQYF
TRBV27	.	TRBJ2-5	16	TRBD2	TGTGCCAGCAGTCTCCGGACTAGCGGGAGGCGGGAGACCCAGTACTTC	CASSLRTSGRRETQYF
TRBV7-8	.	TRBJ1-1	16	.	TGTGCCAGCAGCTCCGGACAGATTGCGGTAAACACTGAAGCTTTCTTT	CASSSGQIAVNTEAFF
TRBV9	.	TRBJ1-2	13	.	TGTGCCAGCAGCGTCAGAGGAGGGGATGGCTACACCTTC	CASSVRGGDGYTF
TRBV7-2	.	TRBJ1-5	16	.	TGTGCCAGCAGCTTAGATGGCGGTGGGAGCAATCAGCCCCAGCATTTT	CASSLDGGGSNQPQHF
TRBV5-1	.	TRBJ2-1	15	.	TGCGCCAGCAGCTTGGAGTCTAGCCCCTACAATGAGCAGTTCTTC	CASSLESSPYNEQFF
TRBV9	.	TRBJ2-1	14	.	TGTGCCAGCACCCAGGGGTGGGAAGACAATGAGCAGTTCTTC	CASTQGWEDNEQFF
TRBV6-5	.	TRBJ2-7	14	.	TGTGCCAGCAGTTATGGACAGCGCTCCTACGAGCAGTACTTC	CASSYGQRSYEQYF
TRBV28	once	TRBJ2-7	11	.	TGTGCCAGCAGGGCTCCCTACGAGCAGTACTTC	CASRAPYEQYF
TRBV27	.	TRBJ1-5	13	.	TGTGCCAGCAGTAGAAGGGGCGAACAGCCCCAGCATTTT	CASSRRGEQPQHF
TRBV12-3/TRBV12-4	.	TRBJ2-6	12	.	TGTGCCAGCAGTCCTAGAGCCAACGTCCTGACTTTC	CASSPRANVLTF
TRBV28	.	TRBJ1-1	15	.	TGTGCCAGCAGGCGAATTGGAGCGGCAAACACTGAAGCTTTCTTT	CASRRIGAANTEAFF
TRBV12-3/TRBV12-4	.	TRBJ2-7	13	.	TGTGCCAGCAGTTCTGGGTATTCCTACGAGCAGTACTTC	CASSSGYSYEQYF
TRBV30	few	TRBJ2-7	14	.	TGTGCCTGGAGGGTGGACACTAGCTCCTACGAGCAGTACTTC	CAWRVDTSSYEQYF